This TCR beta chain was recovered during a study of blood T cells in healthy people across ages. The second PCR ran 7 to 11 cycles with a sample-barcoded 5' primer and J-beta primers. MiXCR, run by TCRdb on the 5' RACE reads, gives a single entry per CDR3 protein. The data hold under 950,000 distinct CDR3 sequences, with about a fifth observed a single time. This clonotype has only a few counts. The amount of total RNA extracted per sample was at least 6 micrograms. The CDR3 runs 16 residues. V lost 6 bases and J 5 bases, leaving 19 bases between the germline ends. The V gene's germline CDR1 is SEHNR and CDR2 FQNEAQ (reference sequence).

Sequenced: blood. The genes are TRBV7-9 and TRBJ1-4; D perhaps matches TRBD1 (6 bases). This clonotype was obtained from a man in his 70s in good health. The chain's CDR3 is CASSPPSDSLNEKLFF. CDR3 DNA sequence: TGTGCCAGCAGTCCCCCTTCGGACAGTTTAAATGAAAAACTGTTTTTT.